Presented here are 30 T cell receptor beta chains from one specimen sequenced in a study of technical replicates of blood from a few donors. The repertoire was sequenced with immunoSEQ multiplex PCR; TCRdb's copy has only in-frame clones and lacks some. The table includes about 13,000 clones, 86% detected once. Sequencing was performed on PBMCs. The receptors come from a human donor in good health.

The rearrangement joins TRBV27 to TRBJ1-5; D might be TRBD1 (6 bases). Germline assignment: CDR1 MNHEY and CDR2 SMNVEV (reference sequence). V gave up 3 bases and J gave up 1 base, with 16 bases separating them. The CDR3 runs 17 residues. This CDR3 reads CASSFLPTGESNQPQHF. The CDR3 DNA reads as TGTGCCAGCAGTTTCCTTCCGACAGGCGAGAGCAATCAGCCCCAGCATTTT.

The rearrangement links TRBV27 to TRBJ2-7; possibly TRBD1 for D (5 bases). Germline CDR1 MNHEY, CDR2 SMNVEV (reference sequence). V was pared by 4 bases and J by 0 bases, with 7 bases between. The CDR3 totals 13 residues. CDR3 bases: TGTGCCAGCAGTTGGACATACTCCTACGAGCAGTACTTC. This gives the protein CASSWTYSYEQYF.

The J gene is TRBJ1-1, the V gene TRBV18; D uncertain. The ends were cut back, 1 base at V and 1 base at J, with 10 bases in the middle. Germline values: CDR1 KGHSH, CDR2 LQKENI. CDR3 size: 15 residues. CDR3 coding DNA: TGTGCCAGCTCACCACGGGAGGGAGGGAACACTGAAGCTTTCTTT. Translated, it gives CASSPREGGNTEAFF. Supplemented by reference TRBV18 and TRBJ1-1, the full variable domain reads NAGVMQNPRHLVRRRGQEARLRCSPMKGHSHVYWYRQLPEEGLKFMVYLQKENIIDESGMPKERFSAEFPKEGPSILRIQQVVRGDSAAYFCASSPREGGNTEAFFGQGTRLTVV.

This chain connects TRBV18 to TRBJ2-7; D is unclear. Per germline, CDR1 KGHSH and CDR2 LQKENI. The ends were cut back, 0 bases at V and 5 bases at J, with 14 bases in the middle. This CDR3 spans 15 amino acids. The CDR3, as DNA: TGTGCCAGCTCACCACCCTCCGGGTCTGTGGACGAGCAGTACTTC. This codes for CASSPPSGSVDEQYF.

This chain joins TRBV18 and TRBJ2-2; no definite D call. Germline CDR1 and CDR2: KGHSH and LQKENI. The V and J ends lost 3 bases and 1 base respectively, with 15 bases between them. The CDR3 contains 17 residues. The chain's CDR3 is CASSPIVAELNTGELFF. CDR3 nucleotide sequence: TGTGCCAGCTCACCGATAGTTGCGGAGTTGAACACCGGGGAGCTGTTTTTT.

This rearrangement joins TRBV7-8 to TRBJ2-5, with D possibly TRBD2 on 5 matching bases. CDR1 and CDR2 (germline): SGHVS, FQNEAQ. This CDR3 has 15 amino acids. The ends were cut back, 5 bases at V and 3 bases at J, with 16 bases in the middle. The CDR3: CASSTRFQQKETQYF. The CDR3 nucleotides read TGTGCCAGCAGCACTAGGTTCCAGCAGAAAGAGACCCAGTACTTC.

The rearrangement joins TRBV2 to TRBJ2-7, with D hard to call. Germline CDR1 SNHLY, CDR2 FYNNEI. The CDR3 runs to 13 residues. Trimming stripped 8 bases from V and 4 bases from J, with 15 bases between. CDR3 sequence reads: CASDEPLSYEQYF. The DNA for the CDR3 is TGTGCCAGCGATGAGCCTCTCTCTTACGAGCAGTACTTC. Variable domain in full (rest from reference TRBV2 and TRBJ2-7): EPEVTQTPSHQVTQMGQEVILRCVPISNHLYFYWYRQILGQKVEFLVSFYNNEISEKSEIFDDQFSVERPDGSNFTLKIRSTKLEDSAMYFCASDEPLSYEQYFGPGTRLTVT.

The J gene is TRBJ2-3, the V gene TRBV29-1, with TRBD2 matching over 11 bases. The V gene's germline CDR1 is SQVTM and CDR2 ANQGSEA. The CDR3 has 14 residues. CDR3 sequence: CIISGRAGTDTQYF. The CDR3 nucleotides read TGCATTATTAGCGGGAGGGCTGGCACAGATACGCAGTATTTT.

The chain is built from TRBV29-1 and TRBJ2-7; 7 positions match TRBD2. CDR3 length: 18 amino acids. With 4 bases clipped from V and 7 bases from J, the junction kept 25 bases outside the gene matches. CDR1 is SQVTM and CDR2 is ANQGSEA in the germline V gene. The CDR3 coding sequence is TGCAGCGTTGCCCCCCGCGCGGGAGTTACGAGTTTTGGGAGGGAGCAGTACTTC. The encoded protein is CSVAPRAGVTSFGREQYF.

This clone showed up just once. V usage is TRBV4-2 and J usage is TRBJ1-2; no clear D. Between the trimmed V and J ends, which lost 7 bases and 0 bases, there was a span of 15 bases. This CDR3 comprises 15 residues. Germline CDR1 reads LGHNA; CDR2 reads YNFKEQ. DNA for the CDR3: TGTGCCAGCAATAATCCAGGCCCAGCTAACTATGGCTACACCTTC. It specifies CASNNPGPANYGYTF.

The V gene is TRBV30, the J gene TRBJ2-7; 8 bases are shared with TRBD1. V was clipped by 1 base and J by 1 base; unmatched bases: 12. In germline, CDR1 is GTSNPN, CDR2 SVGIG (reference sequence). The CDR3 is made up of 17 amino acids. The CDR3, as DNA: TGTGCCTGGAGTGGGGGTGGAGGACAGGGAATTTCCTACGAGCAGTACTTC. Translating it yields CAWSGGGGQGISYEQYF.

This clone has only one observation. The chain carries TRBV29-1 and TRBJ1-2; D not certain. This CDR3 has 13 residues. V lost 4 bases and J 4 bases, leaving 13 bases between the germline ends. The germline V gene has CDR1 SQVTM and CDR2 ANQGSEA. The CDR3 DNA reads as TGCAGCGTTGGTCCACTAGGGAGCTATGGCTACACCTTC. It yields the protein CSVGPLGSYGYTF.

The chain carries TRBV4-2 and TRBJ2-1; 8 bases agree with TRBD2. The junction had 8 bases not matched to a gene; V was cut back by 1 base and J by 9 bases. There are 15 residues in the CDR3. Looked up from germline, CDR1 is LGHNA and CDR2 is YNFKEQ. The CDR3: CASSQASSLAGEQFF. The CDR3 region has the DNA TGTGCCAGCAGCCAAGCCTCCTCGCTAGCGGGTGAGCAGTTCTTC.

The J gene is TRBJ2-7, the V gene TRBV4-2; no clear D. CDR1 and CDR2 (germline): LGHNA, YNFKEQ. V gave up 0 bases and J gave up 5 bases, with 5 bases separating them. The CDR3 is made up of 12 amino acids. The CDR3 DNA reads TGTGCCAGCAGCCAAGATCGTAACGAGCAGTACTTC. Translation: CASSQDRNEQYF.

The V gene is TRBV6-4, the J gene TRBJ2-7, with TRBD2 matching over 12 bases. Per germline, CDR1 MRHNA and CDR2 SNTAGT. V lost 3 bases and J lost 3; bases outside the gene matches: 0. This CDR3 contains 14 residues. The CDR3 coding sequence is TGTGCCAGCAGTGAACTAGCGGGAGGCTACGAGCAGTACTTC. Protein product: CASSELAGGYEQYF.

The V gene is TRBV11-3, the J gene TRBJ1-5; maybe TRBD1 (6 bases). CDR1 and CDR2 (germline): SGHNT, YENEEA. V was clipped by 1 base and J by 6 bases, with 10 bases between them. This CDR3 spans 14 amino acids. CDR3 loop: CASSLGWGRQPQHF. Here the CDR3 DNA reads TGTGCCAGCAGCTTAGGATGGGGGCGTCAGCCCCAGCATTTT.

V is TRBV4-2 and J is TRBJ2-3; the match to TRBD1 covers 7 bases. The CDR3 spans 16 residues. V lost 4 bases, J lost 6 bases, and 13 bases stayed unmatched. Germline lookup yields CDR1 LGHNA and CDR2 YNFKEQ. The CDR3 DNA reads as TGTGCCAGCAGCCCATCCCCTGGACAGGACCGCGATACGCAGTATTTT. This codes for CASSPSPGQDRDTQYF.

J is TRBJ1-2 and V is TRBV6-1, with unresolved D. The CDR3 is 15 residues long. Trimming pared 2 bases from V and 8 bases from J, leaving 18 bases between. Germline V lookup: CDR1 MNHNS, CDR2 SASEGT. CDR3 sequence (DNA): TGTGCCAGCAGTGAACGGGTATCGCTGGTCGGGGGCTACACCTTC. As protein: CASSERVSLVGGYTF.

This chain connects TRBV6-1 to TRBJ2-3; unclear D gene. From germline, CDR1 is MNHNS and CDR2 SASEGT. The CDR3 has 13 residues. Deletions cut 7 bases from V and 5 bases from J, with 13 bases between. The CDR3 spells CASTNIPGDTQYF. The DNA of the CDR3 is TGTGCCAGCACTAATATCCCCGGAGATACGCAGTATTTT.

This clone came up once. The DNA of the CDR3 is TGTGCCAGTAGTCCGCCTCTAGGACAGGGAGGCACAGATACGCAGTATTTT. The encoded protein is CASSPPLGQGGTDTQYF. The rearrangement joins TRBV19 to TRBJ2-3; 8 nucleotides agree with TRBD1. Germline CDR1 LNHDA, CDR2 SQIVND (reference sequence). The CDR3 extends over 17 amino acids. J was trimmed by 1 base and V by 5 bases; bases with no gene match: 11.

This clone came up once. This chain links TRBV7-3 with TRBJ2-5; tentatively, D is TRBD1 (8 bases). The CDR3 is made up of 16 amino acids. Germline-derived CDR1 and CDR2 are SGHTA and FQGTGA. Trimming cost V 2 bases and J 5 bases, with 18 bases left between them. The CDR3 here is CASSLGGQGGSETQYF. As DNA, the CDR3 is TGTGCCAGCAGCTTAGGAGGACAGGGAGGGTCGGAGACCCAGTACTTC. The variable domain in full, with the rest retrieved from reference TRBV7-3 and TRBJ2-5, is GAGVSQTPSNKVTEKGKYVELRCDPISGHTALYWYRQSLGQGPEFLIYFQGTGAADDSGLPNDRFFAVRPEGSVSTLKIQRTERGDSAVYLCASSLGGQGGSETQYFGPGTRLLVL.

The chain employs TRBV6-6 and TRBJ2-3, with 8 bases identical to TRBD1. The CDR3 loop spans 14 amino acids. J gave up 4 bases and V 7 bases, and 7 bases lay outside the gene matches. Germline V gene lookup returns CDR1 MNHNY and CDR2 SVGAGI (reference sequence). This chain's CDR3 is CASTLHRGADTQYF. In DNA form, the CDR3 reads TGTGCCAGCACCTTACACAGGGGGGCAGATACGCAGTATTTT.

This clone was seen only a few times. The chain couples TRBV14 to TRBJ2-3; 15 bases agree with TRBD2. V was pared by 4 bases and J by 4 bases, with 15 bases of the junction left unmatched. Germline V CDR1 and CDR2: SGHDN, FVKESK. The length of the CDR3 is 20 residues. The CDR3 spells CASSLGTSGRSFFAADTQYF. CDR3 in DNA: TGTGCCAGCAGCCTCGGGACTAGCGGGAGGAGTTTTTTTGCCGCAGATACGCAGTATTTT.

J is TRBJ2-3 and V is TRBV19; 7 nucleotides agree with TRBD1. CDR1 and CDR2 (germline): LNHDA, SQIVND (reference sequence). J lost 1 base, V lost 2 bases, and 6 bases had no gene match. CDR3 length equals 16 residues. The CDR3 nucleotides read TGTGCCAGTAGTATACGACAGGGCTCGGGCACAGATACGCAGTATTTT. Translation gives CASSIRQGSGTDTQYF.

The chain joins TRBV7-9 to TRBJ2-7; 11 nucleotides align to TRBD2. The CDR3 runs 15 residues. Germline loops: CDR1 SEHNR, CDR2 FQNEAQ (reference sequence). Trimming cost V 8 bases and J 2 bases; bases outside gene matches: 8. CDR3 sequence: CASAGTSGGTYEQYF. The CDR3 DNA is TGTGCCAGCGCCGGGACTAGCGGTGGGACCTACGAGCAGTACTTC.

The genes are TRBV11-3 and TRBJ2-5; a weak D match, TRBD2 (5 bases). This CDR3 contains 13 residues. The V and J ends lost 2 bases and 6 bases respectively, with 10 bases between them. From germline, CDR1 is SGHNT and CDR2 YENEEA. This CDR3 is CASSLTREQTQYF. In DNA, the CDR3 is TGTGCCAGCAGCTTAACTAGGGAACAGACCCAGTACTTC. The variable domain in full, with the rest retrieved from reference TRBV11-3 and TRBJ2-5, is EAGVVQSPRYKIIEKKQPVAFWCNPISGHNTLYWYLQNLGQGPELLIRYENEEAVDDSQLPKDRFSAERLKGVDSTLKIQPAELGDSAVYLCASSLTREQTQYFGPGTRLLVL.

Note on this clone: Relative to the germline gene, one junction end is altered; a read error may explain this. The CDR3 region has the DNA TGCGCCAACAGCTCTCTAGGCGCGGAGACCCAGTACTTC. This encodes CANSSLGAETQYF. The V gene is TRBV4-1, the J gene TRBJ2-5; no firm D call. Germline V gene data show CDR1 as MGHRA and CDR2 as YSYEKL. CDR3 length equals 13 residues.

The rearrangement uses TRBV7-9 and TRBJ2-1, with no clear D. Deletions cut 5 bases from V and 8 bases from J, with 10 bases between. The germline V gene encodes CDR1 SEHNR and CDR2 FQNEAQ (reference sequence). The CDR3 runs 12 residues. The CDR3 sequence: CASSRLRDEQFF. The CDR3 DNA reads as TGTGCCAGCAGCCGTCTCCGGGATGAGCAGTTCTTC. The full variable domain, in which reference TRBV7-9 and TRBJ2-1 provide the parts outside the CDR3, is DTGVSQNPRHKITKRGQNVTFRCDPISEHNRLYWYRQTLGQGPEFLTYFQNEAQLEKSRLLSDRFSAERPKGSFSTLEIQRTEQGDSAMYLCASSRLRDEQFFGPGTRLTVL.

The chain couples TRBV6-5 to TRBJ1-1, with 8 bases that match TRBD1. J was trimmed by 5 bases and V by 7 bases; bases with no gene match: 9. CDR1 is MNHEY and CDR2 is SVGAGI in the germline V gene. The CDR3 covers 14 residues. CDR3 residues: CASKYGQGDTEAFF. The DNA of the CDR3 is TGTGCCAGCAAATACGGACAGGGAGATACTGAAGCTTTCTTT.

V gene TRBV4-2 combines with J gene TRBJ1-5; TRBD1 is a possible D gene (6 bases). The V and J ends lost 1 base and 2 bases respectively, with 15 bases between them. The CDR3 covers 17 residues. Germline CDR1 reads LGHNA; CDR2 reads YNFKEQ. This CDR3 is CASSQGAGAGGNQPQHF. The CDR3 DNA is TGTGCCAGCAGCCAAGGGGCAGGGGCGGGTGGCAATCAGCCCCAGCATTTT.